This T cell receptor (beta chain) appears in the sequencing data of a study of T cell responses to AZD1222 COVID-19 vaccine. Generated by immunoSEQ multiplex PCR, the TCRdb table keeps only in-frame clones and is missing some. The sample includes under 200,000 clones, approximately 90% of them seen just once. After removal of 3 bases from V and 6 bases from J, the junction contained 5 bases not matched to a gene. Germline CDR1 MDHEN, CDR2 SYDVKM. This CDR3 region has 15 residues. Material: peripheral blood, obtained on day 0 of AZD1222 vaccination. This rearrangement joins TRBV28 to TRBJ1-4; 9 bases match TRBD1. This TCR was sampled from an adult in good health. The CDR3, as DNA: TGTGCCAGCAGTTTTAACAGGGGGCTCGATGAAAAACTGTTTTTT. Translated, it gives CASSFNRGLDEKLFF.